This TCR beta chain was recorded in a study of CD8 T cells in ankylosing spondylitis. Study-wide points: Peripheral blood samples showed relatively rare disease-linked clones, and these clones were CD8+. Earlier work had already found some motif variants in reactive arthritis synovial fluid and blood. Blood of patients with ankylosing spondylitis appeared to be characterized by a TCR beta motif of roughly eight highly homologous variants. It was reported that disease-linked clones were significantly enriched in matched ankylosing spondylitis synovial fluid.

Molecular-barcoded quantitative 5'-RACE produced these TCR beta libraries. In TCRdb, the 5' RACE reads were re-called with MiXCR into one record per CDR3 protein. The sample includes just under 550,000 distinct CDR3 sequences, 9.5% to 15% of them seen just once. A few counts support this clonotype. The antigen is not known. CDR3 length equals 15 residues. Trimming cost V 4 bases and J 4 bases; bases outside gene matches: 4. In germline, CDR1 is KGHDR, CDR2 SFDVKD. The sample was blood, either unsorted or a sorted T cell fraction (not recorded which). The genes are TRBV24-1 and TRBJ2-1, with 9 bases matching TRBD2. The sequence was collected from a male donor with ankylosing spondylitis. CDR3 sequence reads: CATSDALAGYNEQFF. The CDR3 DNA follows: TGTGCCACCAGTGACGCCCTAGCGGGATACAATGAGCAGTTCTTC.